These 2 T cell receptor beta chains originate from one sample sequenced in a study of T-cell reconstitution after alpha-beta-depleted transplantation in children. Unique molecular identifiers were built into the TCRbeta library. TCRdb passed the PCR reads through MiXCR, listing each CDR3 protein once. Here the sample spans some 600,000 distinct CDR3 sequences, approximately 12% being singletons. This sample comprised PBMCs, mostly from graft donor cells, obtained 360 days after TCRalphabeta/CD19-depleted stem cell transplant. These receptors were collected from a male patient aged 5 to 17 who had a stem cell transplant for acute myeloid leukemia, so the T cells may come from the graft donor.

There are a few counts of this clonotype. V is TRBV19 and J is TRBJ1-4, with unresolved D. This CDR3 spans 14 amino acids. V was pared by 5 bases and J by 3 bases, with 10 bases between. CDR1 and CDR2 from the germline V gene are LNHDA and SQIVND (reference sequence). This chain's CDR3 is CASSPLLPNEKLFF. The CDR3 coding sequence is TGTGCCAGTAGTCCCCTACTACCTAATGAAAAACTGTTTTTT.

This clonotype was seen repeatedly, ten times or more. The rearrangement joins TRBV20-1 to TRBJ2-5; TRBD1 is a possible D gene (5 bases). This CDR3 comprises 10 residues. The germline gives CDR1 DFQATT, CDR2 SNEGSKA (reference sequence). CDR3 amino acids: CGGAQETQYF. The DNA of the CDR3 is TGCGGTGGGGCGCAAGAGACCCAGTACTTC.